The following is a TCR beta chain sequence with its context. Germline CDR1 is LNHDA and CDR2 is SQIVND (reference sequence). The trim removed 3 bases at V and 3 bases at J, leaving 5 bases unmatched. This CDR3 contains 15 residues. This sample stems from a study of cytomegalovirus exposure and HLA in healthy donors. 13 Jbeta primers and 60 Vbeta primers were used for the PCR. The assay was immunoSEQ multiplex PCR, and TCRdb's table has in-frame clones only and misses some. The sample shows 150,000 to 200,000 clones, roughly 80% of them seen only once. Sequences were obtained from PBMCs. The gene calls are TRBV19 and TRBJ1-5; 7 bases agree with TRBD1. This sequence was found in a man aged 45-65 years in good health and CMV-seropositive. CDR3 sequence (DNA): TGTGCCAGTAGTATGAAGGGGGCGAACAATCAGCCCCAGCATTTT. Amino acid sequence: CASSMKGANNQPQHF.